This TCR beta chain stems from a study of long-term antiretroviral therapy in people with HIV. As regards this clone: Antigen: not known.

The V and J ends lost 4 bases and 6 bases, in that order; junction bases with no gene match: 14. CDR3 length: 17 amino acids. Germline V gene data show CDR1 as LNHDA and CDR2 as SQIVND (reference sequence). Study results and limitations: Post-ART samples showed increased diversity that remained below transplant donor control levels.

An immunoSEQ assay, version v3.0, was performed at survey level. Sequencing was directed toward roughly 40,000-55,000 T-cell genomes in each sample. Libraries were prepared by immunoSEQ multiplex PCR; TCRdb keeps only in-frame clonotypes and omits some of them. The sample holds 18,000 or so clones; more than 70% are singletons and the top ten take 6% to 8%. The J gene is TRBJ2-5, the V gene TRBV19, with TRBD2 matching 10 bases. The receptor was derived from a woman aged 40 to 50 with HIV. The sequences come from unsorted PBMCs, collected at the start of antiretroviral therapy, before treatment. The CDR3 protein is CASSTEKRGGRMQTQYF. Here the CDR3 DNA reads TGTGCCAGTAGTACCGAAAAGCGGGGGGGTAGAATGCAGACCCAGTACTTC.